This T cell receptor beta chain is from a study of blood T cell repertoires in COVID-19 (dated by TCRdb to the early 2020s). Notes on the research overall: Collaborator samples came from the United States, Italy and Spain and covered acute and convalescent phases of COVID-19. Where available, HLA class I and class II types were obtained from metadata supplied by the sample provider rather than from assay-based typing. The prospective study material was composed of cDNA or gDNA derived from T cells, B-cell-depleted T cells, or PBMCs. The dataset comprised deeply sampled blood TCRbeta repertoires from subjects exposed to, actively infected with, or recovered from COVID-19. The repertoires were released in a freely available public database intended as a resource for research on the immune response to SARS-CoV-2. The samples were drawn from the first 160 participants of the ongoing ImmuneRACE study and from more than 1,000 subjects provided by 6 global collaborators. A de-identified subject ID, COVID-19 status, age in years and sex were almost always included in the sample metadata. Study-level results and caveats: Clinical and demographic metadata were provided uncurated, with the amount varying by source and participant.

TCRbeta CDR3 regions were amplified from genomic DNA using the immunoSEQ Assay, a bias-controlled multiplex PCR. The published analysis was carried out like this. Within the assay, amplification of reference gene primers was used to estimate how many nucleated cells each sample contained. To quantify the absolute abundance of each unique TCRbeta CDR3 rearrangement, sequence reads were collapsed and filtered. For each sample, productive Simpson clonality was calculated by taking the square root of Simpson's diversity index across productive rearrangements. TCRdb provides this immuneACCESS table in a form limited to in-frame rearrangements. Some clones are lacking; in checked studies, under half of them reflect an unresolved V gene, and why the rest are absent is not known. The V and J calls and clone size were taken over from that table, and D and trimming were inferred from the DNA. The table for this sample lists tens of thousands of clones; about 74% of them were counted only once. Around 25% of the sample rests with the top ten.

Each collaborating institution followed its own protocols to collect whole blood in K2EDTA tubes. For TCRbeta analysis, collaborator samples were shipped as frozen whole blood, as isolated PBMCs, or as DNA extracted from either sample type. The germline V gene provides CDR1 MGHRA and CDR2 YSYEKL. CDR3 length: 14 amino acids, cysteine to phenylalanine. The CDR3 DNA has 42 bases and is translated from base 1. The V and J ends are trimmed by 1 base and 7 bases, leaving 10 bases between them. A remark on this clone: Its antigen remains unidentified. Base-call qualities are not available, and no considerably larger clone is one nucleotide away.

The V and J genes are TRBV4-1 and TRBJ1-4; matching of 5 bases hints at TRBD1 as the D gene. The source of this sequence is a human donor in a cohort sampled during active COVID-19. Sequencing was done on a sample of peripheral blood. The CDR3 reads as follows: CASSQGFQGEKLFF. In nucleotide form, the sequence is TGCGCCAGCAGCCAAGGTTTTCAGGGTGAAAAACTGTTTTTT.